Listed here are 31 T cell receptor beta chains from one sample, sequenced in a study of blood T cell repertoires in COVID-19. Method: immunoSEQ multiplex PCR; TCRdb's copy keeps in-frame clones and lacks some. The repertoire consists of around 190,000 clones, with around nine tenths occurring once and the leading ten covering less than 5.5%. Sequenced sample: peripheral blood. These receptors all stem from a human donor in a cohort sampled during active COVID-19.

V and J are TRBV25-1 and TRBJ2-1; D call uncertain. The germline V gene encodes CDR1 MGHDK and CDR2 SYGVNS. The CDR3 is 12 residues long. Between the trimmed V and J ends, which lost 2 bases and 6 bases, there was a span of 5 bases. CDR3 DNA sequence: TGTGCCAGCAGTGAAGGAGCCAATGAGCAGTTCTTC. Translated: CASSEGANEQFF.

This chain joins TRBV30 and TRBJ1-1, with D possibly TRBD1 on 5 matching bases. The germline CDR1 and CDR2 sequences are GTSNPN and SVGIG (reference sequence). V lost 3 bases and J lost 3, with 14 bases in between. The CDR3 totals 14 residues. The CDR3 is CAWSRHRWDTEAFF. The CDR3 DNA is TGTGCCTGGAGCCGGCACAGGTGGGACACTGAAGCTTTCTTT.

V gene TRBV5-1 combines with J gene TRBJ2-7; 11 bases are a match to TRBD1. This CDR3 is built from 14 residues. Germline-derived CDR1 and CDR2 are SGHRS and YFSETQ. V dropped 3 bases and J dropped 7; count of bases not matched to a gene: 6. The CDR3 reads CASSSPGTGGEQYF. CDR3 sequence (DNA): TGCGCCAGCAGCTCGCCCGGGACAGGGGGAGAGCAGTACTTC.

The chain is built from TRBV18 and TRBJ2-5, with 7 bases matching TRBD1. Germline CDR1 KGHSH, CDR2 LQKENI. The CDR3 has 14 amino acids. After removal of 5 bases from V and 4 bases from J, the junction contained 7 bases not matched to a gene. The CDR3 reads CASSMDRRAETQYF. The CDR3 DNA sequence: TGTGCCAGCTCAATGGACAGGCGGGCAGAGACCCAGTACTTC.

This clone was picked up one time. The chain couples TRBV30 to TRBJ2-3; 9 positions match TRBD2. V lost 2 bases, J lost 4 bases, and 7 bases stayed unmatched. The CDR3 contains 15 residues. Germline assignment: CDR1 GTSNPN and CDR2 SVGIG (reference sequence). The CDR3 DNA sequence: TGTGCCTGGAGTCGGCTAGCGGGATTTTCAGATACGCAGTATTTT. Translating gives CAWSRLAGFSDTQYF.

The CDR3 here is CASSLGTSGMQETQYF. The CDR3 nucleotides are TGTGCCAGCAGCCTTGGGACTAGCGGAATGCAAGAGACCCAGTACTTC. The chain has TRBV4-2 and TRBJ2-5; 11 bases are shared with TRBD2. Germline values: CDR1 LGHNA, CDR2 YNFKEQ. The CDR3 runs to 16 residues. J was trimmed by 2 bases and V by 4 bases; bases with no gene match: 6.

The chain's CDR3 is CASSSGQGGTGELFF. The DNA for the CDR3 is TGCGCCAGCAGCTCGGGACAGGGAGGGACCGGGGAGCTGTTTTTT. The gene calls are TRBV5-1 and TRBJ2-2, with 9 positions matching TRBD1. Trimming took 3 bases from V and 5 from J; bases not matched to a gene: 5. This CDR3 is 15 amino acids long. Germline values: CDR1 SGHRS, CDR2 YFSETQ.

CDR3 DNA sequence: TGTGCCAGCAGTTTACAGGGGGCCACTGAAGCTTTCTTT. Translation gives CASSLQGATEAFF. The V gene is TRBV12-3 or TRBV12-4, the J gene TRBJ1-1, with 8 bases aligning to TRBD1. The CDR3 covers 13 residues. Unmatched junction bases numbered 0, after V lost 2 bases and J lost 4 bases.

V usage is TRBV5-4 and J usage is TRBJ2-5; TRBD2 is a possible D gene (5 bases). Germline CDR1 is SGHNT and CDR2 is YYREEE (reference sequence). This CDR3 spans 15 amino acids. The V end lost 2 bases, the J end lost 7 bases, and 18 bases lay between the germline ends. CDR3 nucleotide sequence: TGTGCCAGCAGCTTCGGTGGATTAGCCGAGGGGACCCAGTACTTC. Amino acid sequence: CASSFGGLAEGTQYF.

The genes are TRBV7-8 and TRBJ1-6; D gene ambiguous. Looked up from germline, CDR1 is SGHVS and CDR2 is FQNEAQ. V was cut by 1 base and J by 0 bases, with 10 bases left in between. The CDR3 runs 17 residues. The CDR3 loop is CASSLVYGSSYNSPLHF. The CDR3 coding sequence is TGTGCCAGCAGCTTAGTCTACGGTAGCTCCTATAATTCACCCCTCCACTTT.

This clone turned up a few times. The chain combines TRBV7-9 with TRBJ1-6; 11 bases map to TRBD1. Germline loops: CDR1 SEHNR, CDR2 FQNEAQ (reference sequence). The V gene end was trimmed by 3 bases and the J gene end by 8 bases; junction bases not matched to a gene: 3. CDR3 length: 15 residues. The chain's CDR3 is CASSLGQGVYSPLHF. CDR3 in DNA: TGTGCCAGCAGCTTGGGACAGGGGGTTTATTCACCCCTCCACTTT.

The CDR3 sequence is CASSQAAGTGVSYEQYF. The DNA for the CDR3 is TGTGCCAGCAGCCAAGCTGCCGGGACAGGAGTATCCTACGAGCAGTACTTC. The V gene is TRBV4-2, the J gene TRBJ2-7, with 8 bases fitting TRBD1. Germline V CDR1 and CDR2: LGHNA, YNFKEQ. J was trimmed by 1 base and V by 1 base; bases with no gene match: 9. The length of the CDR3 is 17 residues.

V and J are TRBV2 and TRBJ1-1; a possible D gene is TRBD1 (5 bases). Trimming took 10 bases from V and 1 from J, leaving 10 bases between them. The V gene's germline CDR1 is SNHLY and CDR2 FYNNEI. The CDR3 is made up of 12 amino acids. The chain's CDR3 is CATSTENTEAFF. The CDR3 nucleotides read TGTGCCACCTCGACAGAGAACACTGAAGCTTTCTTT.

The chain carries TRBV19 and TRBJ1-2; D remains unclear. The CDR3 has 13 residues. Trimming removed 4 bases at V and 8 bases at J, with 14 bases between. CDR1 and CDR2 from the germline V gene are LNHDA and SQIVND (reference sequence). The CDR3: CASSTGSPVGYTF. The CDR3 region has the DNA TGTGCCAGTAGTACCGGGTCCCCTGTCGGCTACACCTTC.

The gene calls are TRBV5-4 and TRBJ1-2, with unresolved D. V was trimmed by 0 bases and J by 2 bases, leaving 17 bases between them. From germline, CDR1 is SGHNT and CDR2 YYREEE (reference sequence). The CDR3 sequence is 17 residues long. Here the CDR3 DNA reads TGTGCCAGCAGCTTGGGGGTAGTCAGCGACCTAAACTATGGCTACACCTTC. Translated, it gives CASSLGVVSDLNYGYTF.

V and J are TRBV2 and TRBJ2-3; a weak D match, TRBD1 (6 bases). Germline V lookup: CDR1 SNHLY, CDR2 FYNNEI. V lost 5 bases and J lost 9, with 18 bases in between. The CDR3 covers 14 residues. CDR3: CASSINRVPPTQYF. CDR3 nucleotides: TGTGCCAGCAGTATTAACAGGGTCCCACCCACGCAGTATTTT.

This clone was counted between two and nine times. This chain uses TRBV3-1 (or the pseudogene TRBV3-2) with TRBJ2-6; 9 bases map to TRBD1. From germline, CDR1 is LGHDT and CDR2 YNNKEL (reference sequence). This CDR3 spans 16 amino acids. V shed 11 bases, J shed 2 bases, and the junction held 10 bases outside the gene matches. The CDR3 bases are TGTGCCGAGGACGGACAGGGGAACGCTGGGGCCAACGTCCTGACTTTC. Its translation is CAEDGQGNAGANVLTF.

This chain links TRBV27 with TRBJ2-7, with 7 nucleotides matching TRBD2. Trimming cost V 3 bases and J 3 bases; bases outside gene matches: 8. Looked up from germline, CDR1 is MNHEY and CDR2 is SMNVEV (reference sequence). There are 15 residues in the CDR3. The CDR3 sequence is CASSLGGGTLYEQYF. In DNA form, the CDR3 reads TGTGCCAGCAGTTTGGGGGGAGGGACTCTCTACGAGCAGTACTTC.

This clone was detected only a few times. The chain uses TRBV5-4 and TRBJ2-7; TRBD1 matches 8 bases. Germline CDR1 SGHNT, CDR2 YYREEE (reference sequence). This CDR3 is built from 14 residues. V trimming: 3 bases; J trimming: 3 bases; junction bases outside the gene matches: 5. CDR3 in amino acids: CASSWSGQDYEQYF. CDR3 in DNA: TGTGCCAGCAGCTGGTCGGGACAGGACTACGAGCAGTACTTC.

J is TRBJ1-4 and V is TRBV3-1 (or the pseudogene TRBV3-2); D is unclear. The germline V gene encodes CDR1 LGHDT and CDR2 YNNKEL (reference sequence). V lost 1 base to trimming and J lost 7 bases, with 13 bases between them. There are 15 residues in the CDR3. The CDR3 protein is CASSQGGPMGEKLFF. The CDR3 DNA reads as TGTGCCAGCAGCCAAGGCGGCCCAATGGGTGAAAAACTGTTTTTT.

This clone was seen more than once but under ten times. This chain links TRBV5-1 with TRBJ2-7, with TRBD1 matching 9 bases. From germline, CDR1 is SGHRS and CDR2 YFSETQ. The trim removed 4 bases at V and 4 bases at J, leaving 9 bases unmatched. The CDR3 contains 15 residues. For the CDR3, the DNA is TGCGCCAGCAGCCGGATAGGACAGGGGTCTTACGAGCAGTACTTC. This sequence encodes CASSRIGQGSYEQYF.

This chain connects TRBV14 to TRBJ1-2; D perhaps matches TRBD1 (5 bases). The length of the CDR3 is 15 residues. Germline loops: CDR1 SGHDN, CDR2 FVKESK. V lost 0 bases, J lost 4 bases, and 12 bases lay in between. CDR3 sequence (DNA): TGTGCCAGCAGCCAAGATCCCGGGGGAATCTATGGCTACACCTTC. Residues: CASSQDPGGIYGYTF.

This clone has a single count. The CDR3 DNA is TGTGCCACCAGCGCCCCCGGGCGTAGCGGGGGGGTCTACAATGAGCAGTTCTTC. This sequence encodes CATSAPGRSGGVYNEQFF. The chain has TRBV15 and TRBJ2-1; the match to TRBD2 covers 11 bases. Trimming cost V 5 bases and J 3 bases; bases outside gene matches: 12. The V gene's germline CDR1 is LNHNV and CDR2 YYDKDF (reference sequence). The CDR3 loop spans 18 amino acids.

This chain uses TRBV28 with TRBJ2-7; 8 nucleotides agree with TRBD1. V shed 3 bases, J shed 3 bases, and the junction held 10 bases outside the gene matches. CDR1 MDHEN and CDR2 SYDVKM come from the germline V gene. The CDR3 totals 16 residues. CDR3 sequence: CASSLYGRGLSYEQYF. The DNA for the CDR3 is TGTGCCAGCAGTTTGTATGGCAGGGGGCTAAGCTACGAGCAGTACTTC.

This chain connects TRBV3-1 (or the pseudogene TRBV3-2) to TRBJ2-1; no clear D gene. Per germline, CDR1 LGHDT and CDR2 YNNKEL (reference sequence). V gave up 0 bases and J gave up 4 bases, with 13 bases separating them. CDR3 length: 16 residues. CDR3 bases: TGTGCCAGCAGCCAAGACCTAGTTACGGAATACAATGAGCAGTTCTTC. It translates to CASSQDLVTEYNEQFF.

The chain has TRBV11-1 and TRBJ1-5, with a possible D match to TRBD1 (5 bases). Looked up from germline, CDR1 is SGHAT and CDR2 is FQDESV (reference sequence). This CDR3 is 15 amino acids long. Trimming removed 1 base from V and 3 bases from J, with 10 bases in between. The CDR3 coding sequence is TGTGCCAGCAGCTTAGAATCCAGGGACAATCAGCCCCAGCATTTT. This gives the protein CASSLESRDNQPQHF.

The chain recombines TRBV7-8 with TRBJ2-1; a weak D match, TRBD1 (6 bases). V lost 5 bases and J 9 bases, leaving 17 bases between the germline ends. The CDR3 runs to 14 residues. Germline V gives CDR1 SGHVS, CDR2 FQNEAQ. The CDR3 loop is CASSPTGLGLEQFF. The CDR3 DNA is TGTGCCAGCAGCCCCACAGGGTTAGGCCTTGAGCAGTTCTTC.

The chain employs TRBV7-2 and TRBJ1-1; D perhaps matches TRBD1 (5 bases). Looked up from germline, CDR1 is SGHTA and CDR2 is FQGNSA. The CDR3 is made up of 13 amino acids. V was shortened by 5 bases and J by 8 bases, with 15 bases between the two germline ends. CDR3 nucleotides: TGTGCCAGCAGCGCCGGGACTGCCGTCGAAGCTTTCTTT. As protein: CASSAGTAVEAFF.

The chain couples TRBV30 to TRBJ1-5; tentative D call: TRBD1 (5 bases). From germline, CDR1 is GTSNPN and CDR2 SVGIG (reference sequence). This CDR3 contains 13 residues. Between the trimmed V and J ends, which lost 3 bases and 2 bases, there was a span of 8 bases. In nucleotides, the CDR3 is TGTGCCTGGAGGGGGCAGGGCAATCAGCCCCAGCATTTT. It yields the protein CAWRGQGNQPQHF. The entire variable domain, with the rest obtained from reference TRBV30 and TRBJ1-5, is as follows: SQTIHQWPATLVQPVGSPLSLECTVEGTSNPNLYWYRQAAGRGLQLLFYSVGIGQISSEVPQNLSASRPQDRQFILSSKKLLLSDSGFYLCAWRGQGNQPQHFGDGTRLSIL.

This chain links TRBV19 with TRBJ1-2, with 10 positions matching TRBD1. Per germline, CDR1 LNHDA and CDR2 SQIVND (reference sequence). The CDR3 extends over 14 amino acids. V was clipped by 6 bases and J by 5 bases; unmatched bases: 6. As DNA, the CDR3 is TGTGCCAGTAGCCCGGGACAGGGGATTTATGGCTACACCTTC. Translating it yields CASSPGQGIYGYTF. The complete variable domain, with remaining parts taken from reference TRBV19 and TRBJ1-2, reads DGGITQSPKYLFRKEGQNVTLSCEQNLNHDAMYWYRQDPGQGLRLIYYSQIVNDFQKGDIAEGYSVSREKKESFPLTVTSAQKNPTAFYLCASSPGQGIYGYTFGSGTRLTVV.

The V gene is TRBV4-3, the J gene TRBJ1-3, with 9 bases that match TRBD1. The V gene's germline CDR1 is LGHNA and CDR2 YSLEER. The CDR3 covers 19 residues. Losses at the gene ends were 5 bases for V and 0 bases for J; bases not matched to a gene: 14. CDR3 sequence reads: CASSWTRTGELSSGNTIYF. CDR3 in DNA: TGCGCCAGCAGCTGGACTAGGACAGGGGAACTTAGCTCTGGAAACACCATATATTTT.